This T cell receptor (beta chain) was recovered during a study of blood T cell repertoires in COVID-19. The wider study: Specimens from acute and convalescent COVID-19 originated in the United States, Italy and Spain. The analysed material was cDNA or gDNA that came from T cells, B-cell-depleted T cells, or PBMCs.

Authors' processing steps: Estimation of nucleated cell counts relied on the amplification of reference gene primers. Measured with immunoSEQ multiplex PCR; TCRdb has only the in-frame clones, and not every one. Clone size and V and J calls were adopted from that table, with D and trimming inferred from the DNA. The sample gives fewer than 150,000 clones, roughly 86% of which show up once; about 11% is in the top ten. Germline trimming cut 6 bases from V and 7 bases from J; bases unmatched to any gene: 5. Germline V gene lookup returns CDR1 SNHLY and CDR2 FYNNEI. The CDR3 contains 13 residues. The source is a man in his fifties or sixties with active or convalescent COVID-19. The chain couples TRBV2 to TRBJ2-1; TRBD1 matches at 8 bases. Specimen: peripheral blood. The CDR3 nucleotides are TGTGCCAGCAGAGGGACAGGATCTAATGAGCAGTTCTTC. Its protein product is CASRGTGSNEQFF.